This entry concerns a single TCR beta chain. The target antigen is unknown. This sample was taken from a study of blood T cells in healthy people across ages. Study results and caveats: Estimated diversity, derived from one million T cells, was regarded as an underestimate. Comparison with aged donors showed that long-lived donors had more naive CD4+ cells and higher diversity.

Sample-barcoded 5' priming and a J-beta primer mix drove a second PCR of 7 to 11 cycles. A single record per CDR3 protein comes from TCRdb applying MiXCR to the 5' RACE reads. The sample carries some 1.4 million distinct CDR3 sequences, approximately 42% recorded once. Extractions gave at least 5.5 micrograms of total RNA per sample. Sequenced sample: blood. This clonotype was obtained from a woman aged 18-30 years in good health.

CDR3 sequence (DNA): TGTGCCAGCAGCCAACGGAACGCGGGACGGACCCCCTACGAGCAGTACTTC. This gives the protein CASSQRNAGRTPYEQYF. This sequence joins TRBV3-1 and TRBJ2-4; a possible D gene is TRBD2 (6 bases). The J call is uncertain, as TRBJ2-7 better fits the DNA end. The CDR3 has 17 residues. Germline CDR1 is LGHDT and CDR2 is YNNKEL (reference sequence).